These T cell receptor beta chains were read from a single sample in a study of human T cells and chemical hapten exposure. One entry per CDR3 protein, called by TCRdb with MiXCR from the RACE reads. The sample records about 380,000 distinct CDR3 sequences, 4.5% to 6% being singletons. The sequences come from whole blood, collected in connection with sensitization to the hapten diphenylcyclopropenone (DPC). These receptors were collected from a woman aged 45-59 years with alopecia areata. Some clones in this sample may be carry-over from other donors' samples. The CDR3 runs from the conserved cysteine through the conserved F or W. The D gene is left open where the match is weak. Expanded clones are given a class, and other clones once, few, many or no size at all.

V	D	size	length	J	DNA	CDR3
TRBV7-9	-	-	15	TRBJ1-2	TGTGCCAGCAGCTTAGAGGGCGGGGCAGGGCATGGCTACACCTTC	CASSLEGGAGHGYTF
TRBV27	TRBD1	many	15	TRBJ1-1	TGTGCCAGCAGTTTATCAGGGGGCGCGAACACTGAAGCTTTCTTT	CASSLSGGANTEAFF
TRBV3-1	-	many	14	TRBJ1-1	TGTGCCAGCAGCCAAGACGGGACGGACACTGAAGCTTTCTTT	CASSQDGTDTEAFF
TRBV14	-	few	15	TRBJ2-6	TGTGCCAGCAGCAGAACAGGGTTGGGGGCCAACGTCCTGACTTTC	CASSRTGLGANVLTF
TRBV6-6	-	few	13	TRBJ1-2	TGTGCCAGCAGTTACGAGGGCTCCTATGGCTACACCTTC	CASSYEGSYGYTF
TRBV12-3/TRBV12-4	-	many	12	TRBJ2-7	TGTGCCAGCAGCCGGAGCTCCTACGAGCAGTACTTC	CASSRSSYEQYF
TRBV4-1	-	few	17	TRBJ1-3	TGCGCCAGCAGCCAGACCAGAGGGGGGATCTCTGGAAACACCATATATTTT	CASSQTRGGISGNTIYF
TRBV7-2	-	-	13	TRBJ1-1	TGTGCCAGCAGCTTAGACGCGCGAGGGAGGGCTTTCTTT	CASSLDARGRAFF
TRBV27	TRBD1	few	15	TRBJ1-2	TGTGCCAGCAGTTTATGGTTAGGGGGCACTTGGGGCTACACCTTC	CASSLWLGGTWGYTF
TRBV20-1	-	many	17	TRBJ2-3	TGCAGTGCTAGAGTTTGGGACTCATCCCCTAGCACAGATACGCAGTATTTT	CSARVWDSSPSTDTQYF
TRBV20-1	-	few	14	TRBJ1-1	TGCAGTGCTAGTATGGACAGCGGGGGGACTGAAGCTTTCTTT	CSASMDSGGTEAFF
TRBV3-1	TRBD1	many	15	TRBJ2-1	TGTGCCAGCAGCCACCGGGACAGGGACTACAATGAGCAGTTCTTC	CASSHRDRDYNEQFF
TRBV10-3	TRBD1	many	14	TRBJ2-7	TGTGCCATCGCTCTGGGGCAGGGGGCCAGCGAGCAGTACTTC	CAIALGQGASEQYF
TRBV7-6	TRBD2	few	17	TRBJ2-1	TGTGCCAGCAGCCCCTTCGAAACGAGCGGGGGGAACAATGAGCAGTTCTTC	CASSPFETSGGNNEQFF
TRBV11-3	TRBD2	-	17	TRBJ2-7	TGTGCCAGCAGCCCTAGCGGGGGGGCCGTCTGCCATTGCGAGCAGTACTTC	CASSPSGGAVCHCEQYF
TRBV6-1	-	few	12	TRBJ2-3	TGTGCCAGCAGTGAAGGCTGGGATACGCAGTATTTT	CASSEGWDTQYF
TRBV2	-	many	12	TRBJ1-1	TGTGCCAGCAGGGCGGGCGGAACTGAAGCTTTCTTT	CASRAGGTEAFF
TRBV7-9	-	many	14	TRBJ2-3	TGTGCCAGCAGCTTCTTCTGGGGGTCAGATACGCAGTATTTT	CASSFFWGSDTQYF
TRBV12-3/TRBV12-4	-	many	13	TRBJ2-1	TGTGCCAGCACTAGCGTCTCCTACAATGAGCAGTTCTTC	CASTSVSYNEQFF
TRBV29-1	TRBD2	many	15	TRBJ2-2	TGCAGCGCCGAGACTAGCGGGAGTAAGGCCGGGGAGCTGTTTTTT	CSAETSGSKAGELFF
TRBV9	-	many	14	TRBJ2-7	TGTGCCAGCAGCGTAGCCTCCTCCGGCTACGAGCAGTACTTC	CASSVASSGYEQYF